This TCR beta chain was captured by sequencing in a study of STAT5B mutations in CD4+ large granular lymphocyte leukemia. Germline CDR1 SGDLS, CDR2 YYNGEE. V lost 0 bases, J lost 0 bases, and 4 bases lay in between. This CDR3 spans 15 amino acids. Using immunoSEQ multiplex PCR, the repertoire was profiled, and TCRdb retains in-frame clones only, with some absent. This sample carries 5,500 to 6,000 clones, over 75% of them seen once, and the ten largest clones take 50% to 75%. This clone was counted once. Sequenced: PBMCs. This receptor was obtained from a man at least 80 years old with CD4+ T-cell large granular lymphocyte leukemia. The chain couples TRBV9 to TRBJ2-6; D is unresolved. The CDR3 is CASSVGDSGANVLTF. CDR3 nucleotide sequence: TGTGCCAGCAGCGTAGGGGACTCTGGGGCCAACGTCCTGACTTTC.